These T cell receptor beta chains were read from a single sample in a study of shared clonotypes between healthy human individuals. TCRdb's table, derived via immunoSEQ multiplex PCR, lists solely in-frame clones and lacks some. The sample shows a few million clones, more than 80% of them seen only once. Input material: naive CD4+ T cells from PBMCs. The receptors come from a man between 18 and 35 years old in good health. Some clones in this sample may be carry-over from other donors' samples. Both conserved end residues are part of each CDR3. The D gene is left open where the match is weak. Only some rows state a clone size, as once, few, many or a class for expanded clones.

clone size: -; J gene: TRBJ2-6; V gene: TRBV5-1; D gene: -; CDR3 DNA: TGCGCCAGCAGCTCTTCCTCTGGGGCCAACGTCCTGACTTTC; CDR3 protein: CASSSSSGANVLTF
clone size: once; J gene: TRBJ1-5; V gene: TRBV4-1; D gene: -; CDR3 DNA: TGCGCCAGCAGCCTTTCACCCTCCGTTGAGCCCCAGCATTTT; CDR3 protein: CASSLSPSVEPQHF
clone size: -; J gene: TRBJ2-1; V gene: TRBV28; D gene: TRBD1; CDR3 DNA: TGTGCCAGCAGGGGGACAGGGACACACAATGAGCAGTTCTTC; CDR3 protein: CASRGTGTHNEQFF
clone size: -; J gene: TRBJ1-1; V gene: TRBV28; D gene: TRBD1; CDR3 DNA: TGTGCCAGCGCCTTGGAGGGGGCGAAGAAGAACACTGAAGCTTTCTTT; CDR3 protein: CASALEGAKKNTEAFF
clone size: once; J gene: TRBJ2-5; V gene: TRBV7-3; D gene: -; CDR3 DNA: TGTGCCAGCAGCTTACGGGGACAAGAGACCCAGTACTTC; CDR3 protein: CASSLRGQETQYF
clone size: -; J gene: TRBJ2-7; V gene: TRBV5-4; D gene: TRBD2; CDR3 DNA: TGTGCCAGCAGCGAGGGACTAGCGGTTGGGTACGAGCAGTACTTC; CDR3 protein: CASSEGLAVGYEQYF
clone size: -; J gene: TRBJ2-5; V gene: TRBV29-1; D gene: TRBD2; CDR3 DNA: TGCAGCGTGGCCCTGGCGGGAGGAGAGACCCAGTACTTC; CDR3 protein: CSVALAGGETQYF
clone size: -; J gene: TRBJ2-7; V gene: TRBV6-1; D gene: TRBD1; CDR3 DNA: TGTGCCAGCACCAGAGCCGGGACAGGCTCCTACGAGCAGTACTTC; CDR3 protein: CASTRAGTGSYEQYF
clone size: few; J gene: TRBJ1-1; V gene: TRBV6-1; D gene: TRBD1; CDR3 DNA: TGTGCCAGCAGCGGGACAGTTGGGAACACTGAAGCTTTCTTT; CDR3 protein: CASSGTVGNTEAFF
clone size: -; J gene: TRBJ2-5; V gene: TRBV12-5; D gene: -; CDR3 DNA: TGTGCTAGTGGTATCACAGAGACCCAGTACTTC; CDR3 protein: CASGITETQYF
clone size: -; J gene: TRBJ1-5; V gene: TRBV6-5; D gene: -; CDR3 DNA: TGTGCCAGCAACCCGATCAGGGTCAATCAGCCCCAGCATTTT; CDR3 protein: CASNPIRVNQPQHF
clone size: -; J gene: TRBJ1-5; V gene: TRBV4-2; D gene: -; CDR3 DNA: TGTGCCAGCAGCCAAGACCACGGATATAGCAATCAGCCCCAGCATTTT; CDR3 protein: CASSQDHGYSNQPQHF
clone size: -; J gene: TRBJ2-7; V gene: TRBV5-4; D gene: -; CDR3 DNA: TGTGCCAGCAGCTCCGGGACGGACCCCTACGAGCAGTACTTC; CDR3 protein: CASSSGTDPYEQYF
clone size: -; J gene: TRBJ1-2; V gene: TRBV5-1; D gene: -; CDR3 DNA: TGCGCCAGCAGCTTGGTTGGAGGGGGTAACTATGGCTACACCTTC; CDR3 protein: CASSLVGGGNYGYTF
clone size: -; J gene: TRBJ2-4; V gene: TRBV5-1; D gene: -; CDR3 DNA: TGCGCCAGCAGCCAGGAGGGGGGCATTCAGTACTTC; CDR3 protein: CASSQEGGIQYF
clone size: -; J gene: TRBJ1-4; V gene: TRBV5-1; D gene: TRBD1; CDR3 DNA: TGCGCCAGCAGCTTGGAGGGACAGGGGTACGAAAAACTGTTTTTT; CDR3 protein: CASSLEGQGYEKLFF
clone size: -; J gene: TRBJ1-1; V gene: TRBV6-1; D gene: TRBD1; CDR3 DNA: TGTGCCAGCAGTCTAAGACAGGGCTTGGGTGAAGCTTTCTTT; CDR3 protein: CASSLRQGLGEAFF
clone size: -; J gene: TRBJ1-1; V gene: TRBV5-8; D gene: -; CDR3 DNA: TGTGCCAGCAGCTTGGTTAGGGAGGCTTTCTTT; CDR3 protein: CASSLVREAFF
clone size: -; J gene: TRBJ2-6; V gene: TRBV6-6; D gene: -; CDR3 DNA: TGTGCCAGCAGCGGGGGTCAGGGAGGGGCCAACGTCCTGACTTTC; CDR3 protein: CASSGGQGGANVLTF
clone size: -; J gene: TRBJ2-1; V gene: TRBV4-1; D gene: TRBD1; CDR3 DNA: TGCGCCAGCAGCACCAGACAGGGGGGCCACAATGAGCAGTTCTTC; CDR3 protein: CASSTRQGGHNEQFF
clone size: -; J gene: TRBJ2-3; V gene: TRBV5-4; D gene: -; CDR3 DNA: TGTGCCAGCAGCTTGGGAGGGTTTAACACAGATACGCAGTATTTT; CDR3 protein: CASSLGGFNTDTQYF
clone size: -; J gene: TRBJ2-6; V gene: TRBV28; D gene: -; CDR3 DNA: TGTGCCAGCAGTTCCCCCCCGGGGGGCTTACAGAGCTCTGGGGCCAACGTCCTGACTTTC; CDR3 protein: CASSSPPGGLQSSGANVLTF
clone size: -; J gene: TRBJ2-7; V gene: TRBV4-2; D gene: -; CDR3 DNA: TGTGCCAGCAGCCCCGCTCTCGGATTCGATGGGAGTGAGCAGTACTTC; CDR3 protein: CASSPALGFDGSEQYF
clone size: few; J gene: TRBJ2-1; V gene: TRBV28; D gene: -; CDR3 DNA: TGTGCCAGCAGGCTAGGGAATGAGCAGTTCTTC; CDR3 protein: CASRLGNEQFF
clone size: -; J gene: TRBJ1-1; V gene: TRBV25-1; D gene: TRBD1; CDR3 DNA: TGTGCCAGCAGTGAACAGGGGGGCACTGAAGCTTTCTTT; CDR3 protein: CASSEQGGTEAFF
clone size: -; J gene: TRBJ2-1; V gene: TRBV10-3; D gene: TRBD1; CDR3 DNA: TGTGCCATCAGTACACAACCGGGACAGGGTCTCGGAGGGGATTACAATGAGCAGTTCTTC; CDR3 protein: CAISTQPGQGLGGDYNEQFF